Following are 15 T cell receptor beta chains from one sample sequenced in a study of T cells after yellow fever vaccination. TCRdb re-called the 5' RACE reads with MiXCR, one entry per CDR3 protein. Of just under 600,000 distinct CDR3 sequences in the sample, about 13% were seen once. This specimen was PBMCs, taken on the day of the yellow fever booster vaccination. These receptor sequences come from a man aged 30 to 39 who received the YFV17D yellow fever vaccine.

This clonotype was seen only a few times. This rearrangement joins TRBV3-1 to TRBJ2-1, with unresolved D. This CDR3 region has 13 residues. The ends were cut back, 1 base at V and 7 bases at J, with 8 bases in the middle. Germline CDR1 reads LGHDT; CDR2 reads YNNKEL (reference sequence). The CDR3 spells CASSQGAQNEQFF. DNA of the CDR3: TGTGCCAGCAGCCAAGGGGCACAGAATGAGCAGTTCTTC.

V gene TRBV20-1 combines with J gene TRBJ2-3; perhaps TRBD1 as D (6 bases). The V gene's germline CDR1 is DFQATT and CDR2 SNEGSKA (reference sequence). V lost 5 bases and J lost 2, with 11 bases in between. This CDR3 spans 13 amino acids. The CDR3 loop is CSAEGQITDTQYF. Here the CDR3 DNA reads TGCAGTGCTGAAGGACAGATCACAGATACGCAGTATTTT.

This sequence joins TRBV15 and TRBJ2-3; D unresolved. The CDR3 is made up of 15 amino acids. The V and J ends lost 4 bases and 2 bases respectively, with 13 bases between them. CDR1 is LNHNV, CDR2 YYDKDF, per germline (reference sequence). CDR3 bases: TGTGCCACCAGCAAACGGGCCACCTCCACAGATACGCAGTATTTT. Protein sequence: CATSKRATSTDTQYF.

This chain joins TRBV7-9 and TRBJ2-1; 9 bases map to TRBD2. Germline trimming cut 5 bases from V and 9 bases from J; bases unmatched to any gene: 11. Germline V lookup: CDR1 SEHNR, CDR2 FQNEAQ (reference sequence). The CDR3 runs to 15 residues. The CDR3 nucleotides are TGTGCCAGCAGCCCCTTAGCGGGAGTGGCGGGTGAGCAGTTCTTC. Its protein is CASSPLAGVAGEQFF.

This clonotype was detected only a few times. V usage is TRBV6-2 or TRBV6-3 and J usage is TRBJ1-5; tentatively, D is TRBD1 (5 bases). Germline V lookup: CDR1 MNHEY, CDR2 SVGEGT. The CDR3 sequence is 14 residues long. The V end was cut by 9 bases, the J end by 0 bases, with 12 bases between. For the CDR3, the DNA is TGTGCCAGTTGGACATTTTATAGCAATCAGCCCCAGCATTTT. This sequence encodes CASWTFYSNQPQHF.

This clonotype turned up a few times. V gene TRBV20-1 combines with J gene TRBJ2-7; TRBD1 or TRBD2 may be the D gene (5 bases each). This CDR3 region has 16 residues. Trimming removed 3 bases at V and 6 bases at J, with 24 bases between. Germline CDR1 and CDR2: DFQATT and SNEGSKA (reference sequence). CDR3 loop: CSASWRRGGGASEQYF. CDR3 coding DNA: TGCAGTGCTAGTTGGCGACGGGGCGGCGGCGCGAGCGAGCAGTACTTC.

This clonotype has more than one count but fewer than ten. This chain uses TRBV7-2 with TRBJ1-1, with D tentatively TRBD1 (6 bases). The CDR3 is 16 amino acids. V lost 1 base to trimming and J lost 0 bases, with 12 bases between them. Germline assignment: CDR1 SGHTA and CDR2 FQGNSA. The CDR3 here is CASSLVVGQLNTEAFF. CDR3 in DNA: TGTGCCAGCAGCTTAGTAGTAGGACAGCTGAACACTGAAGCTTTCTTT.

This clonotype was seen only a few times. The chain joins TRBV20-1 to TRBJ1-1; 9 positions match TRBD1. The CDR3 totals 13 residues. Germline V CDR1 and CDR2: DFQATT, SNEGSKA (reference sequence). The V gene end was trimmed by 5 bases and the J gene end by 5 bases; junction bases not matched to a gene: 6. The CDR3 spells CSALQGARTEAFF. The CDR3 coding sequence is TGCAGTGCTTTACAGGGGGCGCGGACTGAAGCTTTCTTT.

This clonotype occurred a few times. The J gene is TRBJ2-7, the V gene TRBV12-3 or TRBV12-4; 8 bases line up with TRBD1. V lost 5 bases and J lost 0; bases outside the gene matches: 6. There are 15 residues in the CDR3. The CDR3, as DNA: TGTGCCAGCAGTCCCCGGGACAGGATCTCCTACGAGCAGTACTTC. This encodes CASSPRDRISYEQYF.

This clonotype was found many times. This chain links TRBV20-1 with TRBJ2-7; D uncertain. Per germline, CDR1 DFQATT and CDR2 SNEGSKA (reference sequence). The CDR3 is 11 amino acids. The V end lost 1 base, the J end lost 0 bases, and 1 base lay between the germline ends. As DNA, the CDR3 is TGCAGTGCTAGAGTCTCCTACGAGCAGTACTTC. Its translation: CSARVSYEQYF.

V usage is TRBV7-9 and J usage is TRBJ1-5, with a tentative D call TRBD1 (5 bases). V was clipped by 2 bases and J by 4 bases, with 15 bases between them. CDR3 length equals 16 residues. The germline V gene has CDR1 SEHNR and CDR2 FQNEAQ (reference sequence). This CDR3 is CASSLNTGTRNQPQHF. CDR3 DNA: TGTGCCAGCAGCTTAAACACCGGGACCAGGAATCAGCCCCAGCATTTT.

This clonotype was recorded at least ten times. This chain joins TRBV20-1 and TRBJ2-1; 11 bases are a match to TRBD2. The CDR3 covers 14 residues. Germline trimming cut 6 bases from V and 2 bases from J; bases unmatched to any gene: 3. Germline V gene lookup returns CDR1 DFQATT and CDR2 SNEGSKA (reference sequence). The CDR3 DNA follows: TGCAGTGCCGGGACTAGCGGCACCTACAATGAGCAGTTCTTC. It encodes CSAGTSGTYNEQFF.

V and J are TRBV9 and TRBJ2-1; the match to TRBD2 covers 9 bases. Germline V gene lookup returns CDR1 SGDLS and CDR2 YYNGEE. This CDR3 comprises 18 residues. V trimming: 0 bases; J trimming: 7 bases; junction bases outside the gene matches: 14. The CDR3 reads CASSVGTSVMRGKNEQFF. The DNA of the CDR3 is TGTGCCAGCAGCGTAGGGACTAGCGTGATGCGTGGAAAAAATGAGCAGTTCTTC.

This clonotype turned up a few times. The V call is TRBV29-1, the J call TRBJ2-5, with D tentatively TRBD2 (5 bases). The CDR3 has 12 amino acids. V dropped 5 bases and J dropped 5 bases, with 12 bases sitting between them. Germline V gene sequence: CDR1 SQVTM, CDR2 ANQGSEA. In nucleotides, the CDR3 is TGCAGCGTTTCCCGGGAAGGGGAGACCCAGTACTTC. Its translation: CSVSREGETQYF.

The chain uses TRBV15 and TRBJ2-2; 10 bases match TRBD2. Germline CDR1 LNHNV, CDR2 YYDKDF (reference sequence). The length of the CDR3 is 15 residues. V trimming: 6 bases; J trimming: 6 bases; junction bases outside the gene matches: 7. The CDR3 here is CATRSGLATSGELFF. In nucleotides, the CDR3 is TGTGCCACCAGGTCGGGACTAGCGACATCCGGGGAGCTGTTTTTT.